One sample yielded the 9 T cell receptor beta chains listed below, sequenced in a study of CD8+ T cells in alopecia areata. TCR sequencing used cDNA made by reverse transcription of extracted RNA. The assay was immunoSEQ multiplex PCR, and TCRdb's table has in-frame clones only and misses some. Of roughly 70,000 clones in the sample, approximately 28% were seen once. The treatment here: oral pan-JAK inhibitor, 5-10 mg twice daily. Sequencing used CD8+ T cells sorted from blood, obtained at week 4, from a patient treated with tofacitinib. The receptors stem from a human donor with alopecia areata.

The chain is built from TRBV28 and TRBJ1-2; 7 bases match TRBD1. The CDR3 has 15 amino acids. V was clipped by 6 bases and J by 2 bases; unmatched bases: 9. Germline CDR1 reads MDHEN; CDR2 reads SYDVKM. For the CDR3, the DNA is TGTGCCAGCAGCCCAGGGGGACGGCCGAACTATGGCTACACCTTC. It yields the protein CASSPGGRPNYGYTF.

This clone was detected only a few times. The rearrangement joins TRBV6-6 to TRBJ2-2; TRBD1 is a possible D gene (7 bases). The CDR3 consists of 11 residues. The germline CDR1 and CDR2 sequences are MNHNY and SVGAGI (reference sequence). Trimming removed 11 bases from V and 7 bases from J, with 11 bases in between. The chain's CDR3 is CAAGGYGELFF. DNA for the CDR3: TGTGCCGCAGGGGGGTACGGGGAGCTGTTTTTT.

As regards this clone: Sequence at one end of the junction differs from germline and may be a read error. DNA of the CDR3: TGCAGCGGTCGGATAAACACGGAAGCTTTCTTT. It encodes CSGRINTEAFF. V and J are TRBV29-1 and TRBJ1-1; D unclear. The CDR3 has 11 amino acids. Germline V lookup: CDR1 SQVTM, CDR2 ANQGSEA.

This clone was counted between two and nine times. This sequence joins TRBV28 and TRBJ2-1; tentatively, D is TRBD1 or TRBD2 (5 bases each). Germline CDR1 and CDR2: MDHEN and SYDVKM. The V gene lost 6 bases and the J gene lost 3 bases, with 12 bases spanning the gap. This CDR3 is 14 amino acids long. The CDR3 is CASSRDAYYNEQFF. CDR3 bases: TGTGCCAGCAGCAGGGACGCCTACTACAATGAGCAGTTCTTC.

The CDR3 DNA reads TGTGCCAGCAGCGCCGACTATAGTCGATATTTT. Translated: CASSADYSRYF. The chain links TRBV7-8 to TRBJ2-3, with TRBD2 as a possible D gene (5 bases). This CDR3 is built from 11 residues. The V and J ends lost 5 bases and 15 bases respectively, with 15 bases between them. Looked up from germline, CDR1 is SGHVS and CDR2 is FQNEAQ. The full variable domain, with the rest looked up from reference TRBV7-8 and TRBJ2-3, is GAGVSQSPRYKVAKRGQDVALRCDPISGHVSLFWYQQALGQGPEFLTYFQNEAQLDKSGLPSDRFFAERPEGSVSTLKIQRTQQEDSAVYLCASSADYSRYFGPGTRLTVL.

This sequence joins TRBV7-9 and TRBJ2-5; TRBD1 agrees at 8 bases. The CDR3 consists of 14 residues. Germline CDR1 and CDR2: SEHNR and FQNEAQ (reference sequence). V lost 5 bases and J lost 4; bases outside the gene matches: 6. CDR3 DNA sequence: TGTGCCAGCAGCCCCGTCCAGGGGGCAGAGACCCAGTACTTC. This translates into CASSPVQGAETQYF. Using reference TRBV7-9 and TRBJ2-5 for the parts outside the CDR3, the full variable domain is DTGVSQNPRHKITKRGQNVTFRCDPISEHNRLYWYRQTLGQGPEFLTYFQNEAQLEKSRLLSDRFSAERPKGSFSTLEIQRTEQGDSAMYLCASSPVQGAETQYFGPGTRLLVL.

The J gene is TRBJ1-1, the V gene TRBV29-1, with unresolved D. V was shortened by 2 bases and J by 3 bases, with 16 bases between the two germline ends. Germline CDR1 is SQVTM and CDR2 is ANQGSEA. The CDR3 contains 15 residues. The CDR3 loop is CSVERRLPRDTEAFF. As DNA, the CDR3 is TGCAGCGTTGAAAGACGTCTCCCACGGGACACTGAAGCTTTCTTT.

This rearrangement joins TRBV29-1 to TRBJ2-5; no clear D. This CDR3 is built from 13 residues. The V and J ends lost 3 bases and 1 base respectively, with 9 bases between them. Germline loops: CDR1 SQVTM, CDR2 ANQGSEA. The CDR3 loop is CSVDKNGQETQYF. CDR3 sequence (DNA): TGCAGCGTTGATAAAAACGGCCAAGAGACCCAGTACTTC.

The chain combines TRBV30 with TRBJ2-6; maybe TRBD2 (6 bases). In germline, CDR1 is GTSNPN, CDR2 SVGIG (reference sequence). The CDR3 length is 14 residues. The germline V and J ends were trimmed by 8 bases and 0 bases, with 11 bases remaining between them. CDR3 coding DNA: TGTGCCGGCGGGGAAAGCTCTGGGGCCAACGTCCTGACTTTC. As protein: CAGGESSGANVLTF.